The present TCR beta chain was sequenced within a study of shared clonotypes between healthy human individuals (dated by TCRdb to 2019 to 2021). Regarding the research as a whole: The cohort included three men and a couple of women between 18 and 49 years of age. For each donor, CD4 naive and CD4 memory were each run on three plates, CD8 naive on two plates, and CD8 memory on one plate. Blood TCR repertoires of a handful of healthy adults were deeply sequenced to estimate repertoire size and the extent of clonotype sharing between individuals. Libraries were prepared and TCR repertoires were sequenced by different laboratories using diverse techniques, in order to increase sequencing depth and limit assay-specific biases. Between about 0.9 and 9 billion PBMCs per donor were obtained by leukapheresis. The investigation overall reported the following: Higher generation probabilities were observed for clonotypes shared by all four sorted-subset donors than for non-shared clonotypes. Naive subsets generally had larger estimated clonotype richness than memory subsets did. Sampling was limited to blood, and TCR repertoires in tissue likely differ from TCR repertoires in blood. When several donors were compared, the shared fraction of clonotypes was about 5% for naive CD4, roughly 3.4% for naive CD8, 2.3% for memory CD4, and 0.4% for memory CD8. Because the study included a small number of donors, the genetic and exposure-history diversity represented was limited. Pairwise subsampling led to the expectation that sequencing depth would affect the degree of clonotype sharing among donors. Rarefaction of sorted-subset datasets indicated incomplete sequencing despite the large sequencing depth.

TCR CDR3 regions were amplified from genomic DNA by multiplex PCR using the deep immunoSEQ assay. Extracted genomic DNA from each cell subset was distributed evenly across all wells of several immunoSEQ 96-well plates, and each plate was treated as a replicate. For sorted subsets, 200 ng of genomic DNA, equivalent to 25,000 to 35,000 T cell genomes, went into each replicate PCR. The purified libraries were quantified using a Qubit 3.0 fluorometer, sized with a Bioanalyzer 2100, and then quantified again using the KAPA Library Quantification kit. A separate single-read 150-cycle Illumina NextSeq 550 flow cell was used to sequence each immunoSEQ 96-well plate. In the original analysis: The immunoSEQ output contained only junctional sequences without quality scores, so filtering could not match that applied to full-length reads. To assign V/J genes and CDR3, sequences were annotated against IMGT germline references using PyIR, a Python wrapper for IgBLAST v1.9. Any read was removed if the V/J assignment was weak (E-value above 1e-6), the CDR3 was missing, or the read contained stop codons, out-of-frame junctions, or ambiguous translated residues. V3J clonotypes were defined as sequences sharing the same inferred V gene, J gene, and CDR3 amino acid sequence. Percentage overlap between repertoires was calculated by dividing the number of shared unique clonotypes by the size of the smaller repertoire. Three approaches were used to assess repertoire richness: RTK rarefaction, the Chao1 estimator, and Recon v2.1 estimates of unobserved clonotypes. For all TCRbeta clonotypes obtained by the gDNA method from four donors, generation probabilities were computed with OLGA. TCRdb obtained this table from immuneACCESS and retained in-frame rearrangements with V and J assigned. These tables miss some clones; where compared with another copy, unresolved V genes account for less than half of the shortfall, and the remainder is unexplained. That table supplies the V and J calls and clone size; D and trimming were determined from the DNA. The sample profile shows around 2,000,000 clones; about 92% of them were found once. The top ten hold about 1.5% of the sample.

CD8 naive samples consisted of CD45RO-negative cells that were positively selected for CCR7, yielding a CD45RA+CCR7+ population without TemRA cells. Healthy HIV-negative adults with no recently reported acute infections or vaccinations were included as donors. Only Caucasian adults living in Nashville, Tennessee, USA were represented among the donors. After blood collection by leukapheresis, PBMCs were isolated using Ficoll-Histopaque density gradient centrifugation and then cryopreserved in the vapor phase of liquid nitrogen. Analytical flow cytometry was used to check the purity and quantity of every magnetically sorted T cell population. Genomic DNA was isolated from every sorted fraction and measured by UV absorbance on a Nanodrop 2000c. V is reduced by 0 bases and J by 1 base, leaving a spacing of 9 bases between them. The CDR3 starts with the cysteine, ends with the phenylalanine, and has 15 residues. This entry keeps only the CDR3 DNA: 45 bases, framed from base 1. Looking up the germline V gene yields CDR1 MGHRA and CDR2 YSYEKL.

Note on this clone: It has no known antigen specificity. No much larger clonotype is one base removed from it; base qualities were not supplied.

The chain joins TRBV4-1 to TRBJ2-5; no D gene is confidently identified. The TCR comes from a man aged 18 to 30 in good health. Some clones in this sample may be carry-over from other donors' samples. Sequencing was carried out using naive CD8+ T cells from PBMCs. Per the publication, the cell subset or site label means: CD45RA+CCR7+. DNA sequence: TGCGCCAGCAGCCAAGATAAGGGTTTCCAAGAGACCCAGTACTTC. It encodes CASSQDKGFQETQYF.